This TCR beta chain derives from a study of cytomegalovirus exposure and HLA in healthy donors. Study results and caveats: The dataset shows that most TCR sequences were rare, while some public TCRs occurred in many donors. Certain indistinguishable V segments, among them TRBV6-2 and TRBV6-3, were excluded. A later examination showed that TCR association rates differed by HLA locus, with DRB1 most and HLA-C fewest.

Notes on this clone: Its antigen is not identified.

In the PCR, 60 Vbeta and 13 Jbeta primers were used. Assay used: immunoSEQ multiplex PCR; TCRdb lists only in-frame clones, some missing. This sample has some 78,000 clones, with more than 65% found just once. This CDR3 region has 13 residues. J gave up 4 bases and V 7 bases, and 5 bases lay outside the gene matches. The germline gives CDR1 MDHEN, CDR2 SYDVKM. Sampled while nominally healthy, donors likely had unrecorded immune exposures. This TCR derives from a woman aged 40 to 50 in good health and CMV-seropositive. The chain carries TRBV28 and TRBJ1-1; 8 bases line up with TRBD1. Specimen: PBMCs. CDR3 DNA sequence: TGTGCCAGCAATCAGGGGGCCGGCACTGAAGCTTTCTTT. Amino acids: CASNQGAGTEAFF. The variable domain in full, completed from reference TRBV28 and TRBJ1-1, reads DVKVTQSSRYLVKRTGEKVFLECVQDMDHENMFWYRQDPGLGLRLIYFSYDVKMKEKGDIPEGYSVSREKKERFSLILESASTNQTSMYLCASNQGAGTEAFFGQGTRLTVV.